Presented here are 31 T cell receptor beta chains from one specimen sequenced in a study of shared clonotypes between healthy human individuals. The assay was immunoSEQ multiplex PCR, and TCRdb's table has in-frame clones only and misses some. The repertoire consists of around 88,000 clones, with less than 80% occurring once and the leading ten covering 40% to 45%. The sequenced material came from memory CD8+ T cells sorted from blood. Subset meaning: CD45RO+ cells pooled with CCR7-negative TemRA cells. The receptors were gathered from a young man in good health.

This chain links TRBV11-2 with TRBJ1-2, with 7 positions matching TRBD1. The CDR3 runs to 15 residues. Germline V lookup: CDR1 SGHAT, CDR2 FQNNGV. The V segment lost 1 base and the J segment 4 bases; nucleotides outside the gene matches: 6. CDR3 loop: CASSLGAGGSYGYTF. CDR3 bases: TGTGCCAGCAGCTTAGGGGCAGGGGGGAGCTATGGCTACACCTTC.

The chain combines TRBV7-8 with TRBJ2-3, with D unresolved. This CDR3 has 12 amino acids. CDR1 is SGHVS and CDR2 is FQNEAQ in the germline V gene. V lost 5 bases, J lost 0 bases, and 3 bases lay in between. CDR3 sequence (DNA): TGTGCCAGCAGCATTAGCACAGATACGCAGTATTTT. It yields the protein CASSISTDTQYF.

The chain combines TRBV29-1 with TRBJ2-5; TRBD1 agrees at 7 bases. With V trimmed by 5 bases and J by 6 bases, 6 bases remained unmatched. The length of the CDR3 is 12 residues. The germline gives CDR1 SQVTM, CDR2 ANQGSEA. CDR3 DNA: TGCAGCGTTAATCCGACAGGGAAGACCCAGTACTTC. Protein sequence: CSVNPTGKTQYF.

The V gene is TRBV28, the J gene TRBJ2-2; 11 bases line up with TRBD2. Losses at the gene ends were 4 bases for V and 3 bases for J; bases not matched to a gene: 4. The CDR3 is made up of 16 amino acids. The germline gives CDR1 MDHEN, CDR2 SYDVKM. The CDR3 nucleotides are TGTGCCAGCAGTTCCCTGACTAGCGGGGACACCGGGGAGCTGTTTTTT. It yields the protein CASSSLTSGDTGELFF.

This clone appeared once. The genes are TRBV7-6 and TRBJ2-5, with 12 positions matching TRBD2. Losses at the gene ends were 2 bases for V and 2 bases for J; bases not matched to a gene: 6. From germline, CDR1 is SGHVS and CDR2 FNYEAQ. This CDR3 contains 17 residues. The CDR3 loop reads CASSLSIGTSGQETQYF. In DNA form, the CDR3 reads TGTGCCAGCAGCTTATCCATCGGGACTAGCGGGCAAGAGACCCAGTACTTC.

The chain is built from TRBV5-4 and TRBJ2-4; D unclear. This CDR3 comprises 12 residues. The V and J ends lost 0 bases and 8 bases respectively, with 6 bases between them. Germline CDR1 is SGHNT and CDR2 is YYREEE (reference sequence). In DNA form, the CDR3 reads TGTGCCAGCAGCTTGGAGTTGGACATTCAGTACTTC. Translating gives CASSLELDIQYF.

The chain carries TRBV18 and TRBJ2-3; tentatively, D is TRBD1 (5 bases). The CDR3 is made up of 16 amino acids. V lost 2 bases and J lost 1, with 13 bases in between. Germline V lookup: CDR1 KGHSH, CDR2 LQKENI. CDR3 coding DNA: TGTGCCAGCTCACCAGGCACAGGATACGGCACAGATACGCAGTATTTT. It translates to CASSPGTGYGTDTQYF.

This sequence joins TRBV6-6 and TRBJ2-5, with D perhaps assigned TRBD1 or TRBD2 (6 bases each). The CDR3 extends over 14 amino acids. V was clipped by 6 bases and J by 4 bases, with 15 bases between them. The germline V gene has CDR1 MNHNY and CDR2 SVGAGI (reference sequence). CDR3 sequence reads: CASSNGGRIETQYF. The CDR3 region has the DNA TGTGCCAGCAGCAATGGGGGGCGGATAGAGACCCAGTACTTC.

The rearrangement links TRBV6-1 to TRBJ1-5; D is possibly TRBD1 (5 bases). Germline lookup yields CDR1 MNHNS and CDR2 SASEGT. V was clipped by 2 bases and J by 11 bases, with 16 bases between them. The CDR3 consists of 14 residues. The CDR3 sequence: CASSESGPAGSQHF. The CDR3 nucleotides read TGTGCCAGCAGTGAATCAGGGCCTGCTGGGTCCCAGCATTTT.

The V and J genes are TRBV13 and TRBJ2-5; 7 positions agree with TRBD2. The CDR3 runs to 16 residues. V lost 5 bases to trimming and J lost 5 bases; unmatched junction nucleotides: 14. Germline V gives CDR1 PRHDT, CDR2 FYEKMQ (reference sequence). CDR3 DNA: TGTGCCAGCAGCCGCGTCCTGGGGGAGGGCCAGGAGACCCAGTACTTC. This translates into CASSRVLGEGQETQYF. Together with reference TRBV13 and TRBJ2-5, the CDR3 gives the full variable domain: AAGVIQSPRHLIKEKRETATLKCYPIPRHDTVYWYQQGPGQDPQFLISFYEKMQSDKGSIPDRFSAQQFSDYHSELNMSSLELGDSALYFCASSRVLGEGQETQYFGPGTRLLVL.

The chain carries TRBV6-1 and TRBJ2-1, with TRBD2 matching 12 bases. The J segment lost 6 bases and the V segment lost 5 bases, leaving 5 bases of the junction unmatched. Germline V gene data show CDR1 as MNHNS and CDR2 as SASEGT. CDR3 length: 15 amino acids. The CDR3 here is CASSRLAGEANEQFF. CDR3 nucleotide sequence: TGTGCCAGCAGTCGACTAGCGGGAGAGGCCAATGAGCAGTTCTTC.

This chain connects TRBV7-9 to TRBJ2-4; a possible D gene is TRBD1 (6 bases). This CDR3 has 16 residues. Between the trimmed V and J ends, which lost 3 bases and 7 bases, there was a span of 19 bases. Germline CDR1 and CDR2: SEHNR and FQNEAQ (reference sequence). CDR3 in DNA: TGTGCCAGCAGCTTTTCCCAGGGGATGGTTCGGAACATTCAGTACTTC. This translates into CASSFSQGMVRNIQYF.

To note about this clone: Other DNA sequences in this sample translate to the same CDR3. The chain combines TRBV28 with TRBJ2-7, with D uncertain. The CDR3 is 12 amino acids. CDR1 and CDR2 from the germline V gene are MDHEN and SYDVKM. Trimming took off 2 bases at V and 0 bases at J, with 2 bases between the two ends. The CDR3 DNA follows: TGTGCCAGCAGTTTACGCTCCTACGAGCAGTACTTC. Amino acids: CASSLRSYEQYF.

This clone was picked up many times. This CDR3 is also generated by other DNA sequences in the sample. The chain combines TRBV15 with TRBJ2-6; tentative D call: TRBD1 (6 bases). The CDR3 has 16 amino acids. Germline V gives CDR1 LNHNV, CDR2 YYDKDF (reference sequence). Trimming left V 0 bases short and J 0 bases short, with 6 bases between. The CDR3 is CATSREGGSGANVLTF. The CDR3 nucleotides are TGTGCCACCAGCAGAGAAGGGGGCTCTGGGGCCAACGTCCTGACTTTC.

The chain employs TRBV7-3 and TRBJ1-2, with D possibly being TRBD1 (5 bases). Germline assignment: CDR1 SGHTA and CDR2 FQGTGA. V gave up 2 bases and J gave up 3 bases, with 19 bases separating them. This CDR3 has 17 amino acids. The CDR3 region has the DNA TGTGCCAGCAGCTTACTGGCCCAGACAGAAATTGACTATGGCTACACCTTC. The encoded protein is CASSLLAQTEIDYGYTF. Using reference TRBV7-3 and TRBJ1-2 for the parts outside the CDR3, the full variable domain is GAGVSQTPSNKVTEKGKYVELRCDPISGHTALYWYRQSLGQGPEFLIYFQGTGAADDSGLPNDRFFAVRPEGSVSTLKIQRTERGDSAVYLCASSLLAQTEIDYGYTFGSGTRLTVV.

The chain uses TRBV15 and TRBJ2-7; D could derive from TRBD1 or TRBD2 (6 bases each). CDR1 and CDR2 (germline): LNHNV, YYDKDF (reference sequence). V was shortened by 3 bases and J by 3 bases, with 24 bases between the two germline ends. The CDR3 loop spans 18 amino acids. The CDR3 bases are TGTGCCACCAGCAGGATTACAGGGTCGGAGGGGATGAGCTACGAGCAGTACTTC. It codes for CATSRITGSEGMSYEQYF.

The chain carries TRBV7-9 and TRBJ2-3; tentative D call: TRBD1 (5 bases). V shed 7 bases and J shed 6 bases, with 8 bases lying between them. The CDR3 loop spans 11 amino acids. Per the germline V gene, CDR1 is SEHNR and CDR2 is FQNEAQ (reference sequence). The CDR3 nucleotides are TGTGCCAGCACCCCAGGGGATACGCAGTATTTT. As protein: CASTPGDTQYF.

This clone was recorded only once. V usage is TRBV5-6 and J usage is TRBJ1-5; weak D call: TRBD1 (6 bases). The germline CDR1 and CDR2 sequences are SGHDT and YYEEEE. V lost 3 bases and J 3 bases, leaving 16 bases between the germline ends. This CDR3 has 16 residues. CDR3 sequence reads: CASSSYLGGPNQPQHF. DNA for the CDR3: TGTGCCAGCAGCTCTTACCTGGGGGGGCCCAATCAGCCCCAGCATTTT. Using reference TRBV5-6 and TRBJ1-5 for the parts outside the CDR3, the full variable domain is DAGVTQSPTHLIKTRGQQVTLRCSPKSGHDTVSWYQQALGQGPQFIFQYYEEEERQRGNFPDRFSGHQFPNYSSELNVNALLLGDSALYLCASSSYLGGPNQPQHFGDGTRLSIL.

The chain has TRBV28 and TRBJ1-3; D gene uncertain. The CDR3 runs to 16 residues. Germline CDR1 MDHEN, CDR2 SYDVKM. V was trimmed by 0 bases and J by 0 bases, leaving 9 bases between them. The CDR3 is CASSLWDPSSGNTIYF. The DNA of the CDR3 is TGTGCCAGCAGTTTATGGGACCCAAGCTCTGGAAACACCATATATTTT.

The V call is TRBV5-1, the J call TRBJ2-6; D not resolved. This CDR3 has 17 amino acids. Germline-derived CDR1 and CDR2 are SGHRS and YFSETQ. Trimming left V 2 bases short and J 4 bases short, with 16 bases between. CDR3 DNA sequence: TGCGCCAGCAGCTTTCTATCCATCAGTACCGGGGCCAACGTCCTGACTTTC. Protein: CASSFLSISTGANVLTF.

The chain is built from TRBV6-5 and TRBJ2-2, with TRBD1 as a possible D gene (6 bases). Per the germline V gene, CDR1 is MNHEY and CDR2 is SVGAGI. The V end lost 2 bases, the J end lost 3 bases, and 10 bases lay between the germline ends. This CDR3 has 15 amino acids. The CDR3 DNA is TGTGCCAGCAGTTACACGAAGGGGGACACCGGGGAGCTGTTTTTT. The encoded protein is CASSYTKGDTGELFF.

This chain joins TRBV6-1 and TRBJ2-2; 8 positions match TRBD2. With V trimmed by 1 base and J by 6 bases, 10 bases remained unmatched. The CDR3 length is 17 residues. Germline V CDR1 and CDR2: MNHNS, SASEGT. The chain's CDR3 is CASSEEGSGSKAGELFF. The CDR3 nucleotides are TGTGCCAGCAGTGAAGAGGGGAGCGGGAGTAAGGCCGGGGAGCTGTTTTTT.

The chain couples TRBV19 to TRBJ2-1; maybe TRBD1 (5 bases). With 1 base removed from V and 7 bases from J, the gap between germline ends came to 5 bases. In germline, CDR1 is LNHDA, CDR2 SQIVND (reference sequence). The CDR3 spans 12 residues. DNA for the CDR3: TGTGCCAGTAGTATAGCAGGGAATGAGCAGTTCTTC. This sequence encodes CASSIAGNEQFF.

The rearrangement uses TRBV7-6 and TRBJ2-4, with D tentatively TRBD1 or TRBD2 (6 bases each). This CDR3 spans 17 amino acids. Trimming shortened V by 4 bases and J by 0 bases, and 16 bases separated the two germline ends. Germline V gene lookup returns CDR1 SGHVS and CDR2 FNYEAQ. CDR3 amino acids: CASSSTPGARAKNIQYF. DNA of the CDR3: TGTGCCAGCAGCTCAACCCCGGGGGCCCGAGCCAAAAACATTCAGTACTTC.

Turning to this clone: One end of the junction is discordant with germline, which a read error may explain. The chain has TRBV2 and TRBJ2-5, with TRBD2 matching over 10 bases. The CDR3 covers 15 residues. Germline assignment: CDR1 SNHLY and CDR2 FYNNEI. This CDR3 is CARSVPLAGQETQYF. The CDR3 DNA reads as TGTGCCAGAAGTGTACCACTAGCGGGGCAGGAGACCCAGTACTTC.

This chain uses TRBV28 with TRBJ2-7; the match to TRBD1 covers 9 bases. This CDR3 has 16 residues. The V gene end was trimmed by 3 bases and the J gene end by 0 bases; junction bases not matched to a gene: 6. The V gene's germline CDR1 is MDHEN and CDR2 SYDVKM. The CDR3 here is CASSFLQGASSYEQYF. The CDR3 DNA reads TGTGCCAGCAGTTTCCTACAGGGGGCGAGCTCCTACGAGCAGTACTTC.

This chain joins TRBV27 and TRBJ2-5, with D possibly matching TRBD2 (6 bases). The V end was cut by 3 bases, the J end by 1 base, with 15 bases between. There are 16 residues in the CDR3. Germline assignment: CDR1 MNHEY and CDR2 SMNVEV (reference sequence). CDR3 bases: TGTGCCAGCAGTTTTCCGGGAGAGAAAGGCCAAGAGACCCAGTACTTC. Translating gives CASSFPGEKGQETQYF.

V gene TRBV6-4 combines with J gene TRBJ2-1; the match to TRBD2 covers 12 bases. The germline gives CDR1 MRHNA, CDR2 SNTAGT. This CDR3 contains 15 residues. Germline trimming cut 4 bases from V and 3 bases from J; bases unmatched to any gene: 1. CDR3 sequence: CASSVLAGGYNEQFF. For the CDR3, the DNA is TGTGCCAGCAGTGTACTAGCGGGAGGCTACAATGAGCAGTTCTTC.

V is TRBV10-3 and J is TRBJ2-3; D not resolved. Germline loops: CDR1 ENHRY, CDR2 SYGVKD. The length of the CDR3 is 14 residues. The ends were cut back, 0 bases at V and 5 bases at J, with 9 bases in the middle. In DNA form, the CDR3 reads TGTGCCATCAGTGAGTCGGGGAATCAAGATACGCAGTATTTT. It translates to CAISESGNQDTQYF.

The rearrangement links TRBV28 to TRBJ1-1; D may be TRBD1 (6 bases). This CDR3 is 15 amino acids long. The germline V and J ends were trimmed by 4 bases and 1 base, with 13 bases remaining between them. CDR1 MDHEN and CDR2 SYDVKM come from the germline V gene. The CDR3 region is CASSSLTGSNTEAFF. In nucleotides, the CDR3 is TGTGCCAGCAGTTCCTTGACAGGCTCGAACACTGAAGCTTTCTTT. Variable domain in full (rest from reference TRBV28 and TRBJ1-1): DVKVTQSSRYLVKRTGEKVFLECVQDMDHENMFWYRQDPGLGLRLIYFSYDVKMKEKGDIPEGYSVSREKKERFSLILESASTNQTSMYLCASSSLTGSNTEAFFGQGTRLTVV.

V usage is TRBV7-6 and J usage is TRBJ2-1; D unresolved. Per germline, CDR1 SGHVS and CDR2 FNYEAQ. The CDR3 spans 18 residues. The V and J ends lost 1 base and 1 base respectively, with 17 bases between them. This chain's CDR3 is CASSLVPPPGPSYNEQFF. The DNA of the CDR3 is TGTGCCAGCAGCTTAGTCCCCCCTCCAGGCCCTTCCTACAATGAGCAGTTCTTC.